The 11 T cell receptor beta chains listed next were all sequenced from one sample in a study of cytomegalovirus exposure and HLA in healthy donors. PCR involved 60 Vbeta and 13 Jbeta primers. Assay used: immunoSEQ multiplex PCR; TCRdb lists only in-frame clones, some missing. With tens of thousands of clones in the sample, the ten largest clones hold 5% to 5.5%. Sequencing input: PBMCs. The receptor source for this set is a man aged 30 to 45 in good health and CMV-seropositive.

The chain carries TRBV25-1 and TRBJ2-7, with 13 bases identical to TRBD2. V trimming: 8 bases; J trimming: 3 bases; junction bases outside the gene matches: 13. Germline lookup yields CDR1 MGHDK and CDR2 SYGVNS. The CDR3 totals 17 residues. The CDR3 region has the DNA TGTGCCAGCTCCCCCCTAGGACTAGCGGGAGTAGACTACGAGCAGTACTTC. It is translated as CASSPLGLAGVDYEQYF.

V and J are TRBV4-1 and TRBJ2-7; 7 nucleotides align to TRBD2. Germline loops: CDR1 MGHRA, CDR2 YSYEKL. V was clipped by 1 base and J by 0 bases; unmatched bases: 6. The CDR3 runs 16 residues. CDR3 sequence (DNA): TGCGCCAGCAGCCAAGCCGGGGGGTCTAGCTCCTACGAGCAGTACTTC. Protein product: CASSQAGGSSSYEQYF.

The chain carries TRBV19 and TRBJ2-2, with unresolved D. Germline V lookup: CDR1 LNHDA, CDR2 SQIVND (reference sequence). There are 15 residues in the CDR3. The germline V and J ends were trimmed by 1 base and 0 bases, with 6 bases remaining between them. This CDR3 reads CASSIGTANTGELFF. Written as DNA, the CDR3 is TGTGCCAGTAGTATAGGCACAGCGAACACCGGGGAGCTGTTTTTT.

On this clone itself: An end of the junction differs from the germline gene, which may be a read error. The rearrangement uses TRBV10-3 and TRBJ1-2; 8 positions agree with TRBD1. Germline assignment: CDR1 ENHRY and CDR2 SYGVKD. This CDR3 has 16 amino acids. The CDR3 here is CASSELPGQVLTSYTF. In DNA, the CDR3 is TGTGCCAGCAGTGAGTTACCGGGACAGGTTTTAACGAGCTACACCTTC.

This chain connects TRBV13 to TRBJ2-7; 11 bases agree with TRBD1. Trimming cost V 5 bases and J 3 bases; bases outside gene matches: 9. This CDR3 is built from 16 residues. CDR1 and CDR2 from the germline V gene are PRHDT and FYEKMQ (reference sequence). CDR3 coding DNA: TGTGCCAGCAGCCTGGGGGGACAGGGGGGAAGCTACGAGCAGTACTTC. Translated, it gives CASSLGGQGGSYEQYF. Based on the CDR3 plus reference TRBV13 and TRBJ2-7, the full variable domain is AAGVIQSPRHLIKEKRETATLKCYPIPRHDTVYWYQQGPGQDPQFLISFYEKMQSDKGSIPDRFSAQQFSDYHSELNMSSLELGDSALYFCASSLGGQGGSYEQYFGPGTRLTVT.

This chain joins TRBV27 and TRBJ1-1, with D unresolved. The V and J ends lost 1 base and 1 base respectively, with 4 bases between them. The length of the CDR3 is 13 residues. CDR1 is MNHEY and CDR2 is SMNVEV in the germline V gene (reference sequence). CDR3 amino acids: CASSLFGNTEAFF. CDR3 DNA sequence: TGTGCCAGCAGTTTATTCGGGAACACTGAAGCTTTCTTT.

The chain couples TRBV10-3 to TRBJ1-4; tentative D call: TRBD1 (5 bases). V was pared by 2 bases and J by 1 base, with 8 bases between. This CDR3 region has 15 residues. CDR1 and CDR2 from the germline V gene are ENHRY and SYGVKD. CDR3 sequence: CAISELQGTNEKLFF. The CDR3 nucleotides are TGTGCCATCAGTGAGCTCCAGGGAACTAATGAAAAACTGTTTTTT.

The chain employs TRBV19 and TRBJ1-5; D may be TRBD1 (6 bases). Germline CDR1 LNHDA, CDR2 SQIVND (reference sequence). This CDR3 comprises 15 residues. Trimming removed 4 bases from V and 4 bases from J, with 14 bases in between. The CDR3 DNA follows: TGTGCCAGTAGTAGGGACACTCGGGGTAATCAGCCCCAGCATTTT. Amino acids: CASSRDTRGNQPQHF.

The genes are TRBV19 and TRBJ2-1; 10 nucleotides line up with TRBD2. CDR1 and CDR2 from the germline V gene are LNHDA and SQIVND (reference sequence). Germline trimming cut 0 bases from V and 5 bases from J; bases unmatched to any gene: 10. CDR3 length: 18 amino acids. The CDR3 is CASSIDRPSGGHHNEQFF. CDR3 bases: TGTGCCAGTAGTATAGATCGACCTAGCGGGGGCCATCACAATGAGCAGTTCTTC.

The rearrangement links TRBV6-6 to TRBJ2-3; 7 nucleotides agree with TRBD2. V lost 5 bases to trimming and J lost 1 base; unmatched junction nucleotides: 3. Germline V gene lookup returns CDR1 MNHNY and CDR2 SVGAGI (reference sequence). The CDR3 has 14 residues. DNA of the CDR3: TGTGCCAGCAGTATTCGGGGGGGCACAGATACGCAGTATTTT. Its protein is CASSIRGGTDTQYF.

The rearrangement links TRBV4-1 to TRBJ2-1; 10 nucleotides align to TRBD2. The CDR3 length is 18 residues. V shed 1 base, J shed 4 bases, and the junction held 10 bases outside the gene matches. Per germline, CDR1 MGHRA and CDR2 YSYEKL. DNA of the CDR3: TGCGCCAGCAGCCAAGGTTTGGGGCGGGGACTAGCGTACAATGAGCAGTTCTTC. Encoded protein: CASSQGLGRGLAYNEQFF.